This T cell receptor beta chain was identified in a study of spatial heterogeneity in lung cancer. The V end lost 3 bases, the J end lost 7 bases, and 14 bases lay between the germline ends. The CDR3 has 13 residues. The V gene's germline CDR1 is SGHRS and CDR2 YFSETQ. TCRdb processed the 5' RACE reads anew with MiXCR; each CDR3 protein has one entry. In the table there are roughly 40,000 distinct CDR3 sequences, about 6.5% of which are singletons. Regarding time point: sample taken at primary tumor resection. This clonotype was seen at least ten times. Sample: PBMCs, taken at surgery. This chain uses TRBV5-1 with TRBJ2-7, with TRBD2 as a possible D gene (6 bases). The sequence came from a female donor with early-stage non-small cell lung cancer. CDR3 loop: CASSSLRAGEQYF. CDR3 DNA sequence: TGCGCCAGCAGCTCTCTCAGGGCGGGAGAGCAGTACTTC. The variable domain in full, completed from reference TRBV5-1 and TRBJ2-7, reads KAGVTQTPRYLIKTRGQQVTLSCSPISGHRSVSWYQQTPGQGLQFLFEYFSETQRNKGNFPGRFSGRQFSNSRSEMNVSTLELGDSALYLCASSSLRAGEQYFGPGTRLTVT.